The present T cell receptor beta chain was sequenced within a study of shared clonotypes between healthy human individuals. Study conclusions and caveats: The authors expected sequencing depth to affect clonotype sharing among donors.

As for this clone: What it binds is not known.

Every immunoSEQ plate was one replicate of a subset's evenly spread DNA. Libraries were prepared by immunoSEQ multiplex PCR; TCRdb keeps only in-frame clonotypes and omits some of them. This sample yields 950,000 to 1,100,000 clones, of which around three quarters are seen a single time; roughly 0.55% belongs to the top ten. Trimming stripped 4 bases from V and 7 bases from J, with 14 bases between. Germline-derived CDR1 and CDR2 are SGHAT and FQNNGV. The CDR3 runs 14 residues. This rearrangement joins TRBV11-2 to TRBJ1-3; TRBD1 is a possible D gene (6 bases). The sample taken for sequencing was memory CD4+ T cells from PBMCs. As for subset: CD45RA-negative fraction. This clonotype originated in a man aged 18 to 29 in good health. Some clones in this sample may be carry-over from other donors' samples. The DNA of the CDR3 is TGTGCCAGCAGCTATAGCACAGGGACGAACACCATATATTTT. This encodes CASSYSTGTNTIYF.